Below, 2 T cell receptor beta chains from the same sample are listed, as sequenced in a study of T cell responses to AZD1222 COVID-19 vaccine. Profiling relied on immunoSEQ multiplex PCR, and the TCRdb table lists in-frame clones only, not all of them. The data contain about 150,000 clones, roughly nine tenths of them singletons. Here the sequenced sample was peripheral blood, taken 28 days after the second AZD1222 dose. These receptors were obtained from an adult who received the AZD1222 COVID-19 vaccine.

The V and J genes are TRBV7-9 and TRBJ2-3, with 8 bases that match TRBD2. Losses at the gene ends were 0 bases for V and 6 bases for J; bases not matched to a gene: 5. Germline V gene data show CDR1 as SEHNR and CDR2 as FQNEAQ (reference sequence). The CDR3 has 15 amino acids. As DNA, the CDR3 is TGTGCCAGCAGCTTAGCGGCTAGCGGGTTTGATACGCAGTATTTT. Protein sequence: CASSLAASGFDTQYF. The full variable domain, completed using reference TRBV7-9 and TRBJ2-3, is DTGVSQNPRHKITKRGQNVTFRCDPISEHNRLYWYRQTLGQGPEFLTYFQNEAQLEKSRLLSDRFSAERPKGSFSTLEIQRTEQGDSAMYLCASSLAASGFDTQYFGPGTRLTVL.

In this sample, this clone turned up once. The chain joins TRBV18 to TRBJ2-1; TRBD2 aligns across 9 bases. The CDR3 has 15 amino acids. The germline V gene has CDR1 KGHSH and CDR2 LQKENI. V lost 4 bases, J lost 4 bases, and 5 bases stayed unmatched. The CDR3 DNA follows: TGTGCCAGCTCACGTGGGCTAGCGGGATACAATGAGCAGTTCTTC. This codes for CASSRGLAGYNEQFF. Together with reference TRBV18 and TRBJ2-1, the CDR3 gives the full variable domain: NAGVMQNPRHLVRRRGQEARLRCSPMKGHSHVYWYRQLPEEGLKFMVYLQKENIIDESGMPKERFSAEFPKEGPSILRIQQVVRGDSAAYFCASSRGLAGYNEQFFGPGTRLTVL.